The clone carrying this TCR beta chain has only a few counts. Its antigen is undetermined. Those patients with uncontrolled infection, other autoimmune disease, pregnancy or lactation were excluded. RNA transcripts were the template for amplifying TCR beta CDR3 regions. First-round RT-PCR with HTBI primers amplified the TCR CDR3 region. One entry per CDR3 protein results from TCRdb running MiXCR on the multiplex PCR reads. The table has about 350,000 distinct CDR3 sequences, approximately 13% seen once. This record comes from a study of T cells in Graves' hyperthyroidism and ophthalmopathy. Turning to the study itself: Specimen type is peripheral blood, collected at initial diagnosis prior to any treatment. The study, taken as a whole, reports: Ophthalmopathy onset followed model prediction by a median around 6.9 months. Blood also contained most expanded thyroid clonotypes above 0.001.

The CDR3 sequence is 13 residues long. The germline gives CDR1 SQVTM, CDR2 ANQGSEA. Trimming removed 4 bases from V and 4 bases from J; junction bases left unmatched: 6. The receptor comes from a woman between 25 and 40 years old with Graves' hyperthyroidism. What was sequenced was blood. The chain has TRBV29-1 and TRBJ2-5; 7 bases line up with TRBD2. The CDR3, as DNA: TGCAGCGTTGGGACTAGATTGACAGAGACCCAGTACTTC. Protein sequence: CSVGTRLTETQYF. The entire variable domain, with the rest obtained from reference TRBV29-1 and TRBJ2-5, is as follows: SAVISQKPSRDICQRGTSLTIQCQVDSQVTMMFWYRQQPGQSLTLIATANQGSEATYESGFVIDKFPISRPNLTFSTLTVSNMSPEDSSIYLCSVGTRLTETQYFGPGTRLLVL.